A selection of T cell receptor beta chains follows, all from one sample in a study of vaccination effects on CD4 cells after COVID-19. These TCRs are of unknown antigen specificity. The table came from immunoSEQ multiplex PCR; TCRdb's copy has only in-frame clones and leaves some out. The table has tens of thousands of clones, approximately 72% seen once; the top ten hold 20% to 25%. Sequenced here: CD4+ T cells from PBMCs cultured without peptide, sampled before COVID-19 vaccination. Receptors were obtained from a human donor who had a prior SARS-CoV-2 infection. Both conserved end residues are part of each CDR3. Each record gives: J gene, V gene, D gene, CDR3 length, CDR3 protein. The D gene is left open where the match is weak.

TRBJ2-1,TRBV7-3,TRBD2,15,CASSLDLAGYNEQFF
TRBJ2-1,TRBV15,-,15,CATSRGRGSYNEQFF
TRBJ2-5,TRBV7-9,TRBD2,18,CASSSSGHGTSGDETQYF
TRBJ1-1,TRBV5-6,TRBD1,13,CASTIDRDTEAFF
TRBJ2-1,TRBV6-5,TRBD2,16,CASSYEASGTYNEQFF
TRBJ2-5,TRBV5-5,-,11,CASSLLETQYF
TRBJ2-2,TRBV7-3,TRBD2,17,CASSLGLAGGGTGELFF
TRBJ1-3,TRBV7-2,TRBD1,13,CASSSDRGNTIYF
TRBJ2-1,TRBV6-5,-,14,CASSSVRAGNEQFF
TRBJ1-2,TRBV2,TRBD1,13,CATSTGANYGYTF
TRBJ2-7,TRBV7-2,-,14,CASSLVVARSEQYF
TRBJ1-4,TRBV19,-,16,CASSIVRFSGNEKLFF
TRBJ2-1,TRBV28,-,12,CASSEAWGPQFF
TRBJ2-5,TRBV3-1/TRBV3-2,-,13,CASSHRASETQYF
TRBJ1-2,TRBV11-2,-,15,CASSLEPAGDFGYTF
TRBJ1-6,TRBV7-9,-,17,CASSLAPGTGYNSPLHF
TRBJ2-2,TRBV11-2,-,16,CASSHLRGPNTGELFF
TRBJ2-7,TRBV7-2,TRBD1,14,CASSLRDRDHEQYF
TRBJ1-6,TRBV7-3,-,13,CASSLELNSPLHF
TRBJ2-1,TRBV24-1,TRBD1,16,CATSDPGQGFLDEQFF
TRBJ2-5,TRBV28,-,13,CASSPPPEETQYF
TRBJ2-7,TRBV5-1,TRBD1,14,CASRLQGGGNEQYF